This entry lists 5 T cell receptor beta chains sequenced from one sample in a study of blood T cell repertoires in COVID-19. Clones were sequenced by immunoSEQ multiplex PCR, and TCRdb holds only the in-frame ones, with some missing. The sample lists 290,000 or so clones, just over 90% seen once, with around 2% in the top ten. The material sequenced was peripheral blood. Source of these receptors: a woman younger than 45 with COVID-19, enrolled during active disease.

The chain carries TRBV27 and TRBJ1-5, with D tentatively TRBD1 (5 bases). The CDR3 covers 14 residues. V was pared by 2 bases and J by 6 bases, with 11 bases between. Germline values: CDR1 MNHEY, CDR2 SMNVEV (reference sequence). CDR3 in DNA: TGTGCCAGCAGTTTAATCGGGACTACTCAGCCCCAGCATTTT. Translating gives CASSLIGTTQPQHF.

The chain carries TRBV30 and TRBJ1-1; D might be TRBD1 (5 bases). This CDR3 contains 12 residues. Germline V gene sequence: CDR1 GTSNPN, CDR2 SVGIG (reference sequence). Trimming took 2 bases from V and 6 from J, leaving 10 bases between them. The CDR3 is CAWSQGSPEAFF. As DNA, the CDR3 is TGTGCCTGGAGTCAGGGAAGCCCTGAAGCTTTCTTT.

CDR3 nucleotides: TGTGCCAGCAGCTTGGCCAGGTCGGAGACCCAGTACTTC. Its translation is CASSLARSETQYF. This chain links TRBV5-6 with TRBJ2-5; D uncertain. The V gene's germline CDR1 is SGHDT and CDR2 YYEEEE. Between the trimmed V and J ends, which lost 0 bases and 5 bases, there was a span of 8 bases. CDR3 size: 13 residues.

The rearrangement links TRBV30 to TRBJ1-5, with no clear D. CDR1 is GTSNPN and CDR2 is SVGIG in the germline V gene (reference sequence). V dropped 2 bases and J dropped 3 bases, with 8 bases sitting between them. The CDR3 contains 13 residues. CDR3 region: CAWSSAVNQPQHF. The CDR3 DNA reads TGTGCCTGGAGTTCCGCAGTCAATCAGCCCCAGCATTTT.

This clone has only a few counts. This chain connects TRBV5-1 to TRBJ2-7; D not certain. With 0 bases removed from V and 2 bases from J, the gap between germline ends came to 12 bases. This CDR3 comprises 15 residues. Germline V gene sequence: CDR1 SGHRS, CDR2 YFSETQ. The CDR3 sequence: CASSLVLESAYEQYF. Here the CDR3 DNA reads TGCGCCAGCAGCTTGGTCCTGGAGTCCGCCTACGAGCAGTACTTC. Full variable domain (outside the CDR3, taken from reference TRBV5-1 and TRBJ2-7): KAGVTQTPRYLIKTRGQQVTLSCSPISGHRSVSWYQQTPGQGLQFLFEYFSETQRNKGNFPGRFSGRQFSNSRSEMNVSTLELGDSALYLCASSLVLESAYEQYFGPGTRLTVT.